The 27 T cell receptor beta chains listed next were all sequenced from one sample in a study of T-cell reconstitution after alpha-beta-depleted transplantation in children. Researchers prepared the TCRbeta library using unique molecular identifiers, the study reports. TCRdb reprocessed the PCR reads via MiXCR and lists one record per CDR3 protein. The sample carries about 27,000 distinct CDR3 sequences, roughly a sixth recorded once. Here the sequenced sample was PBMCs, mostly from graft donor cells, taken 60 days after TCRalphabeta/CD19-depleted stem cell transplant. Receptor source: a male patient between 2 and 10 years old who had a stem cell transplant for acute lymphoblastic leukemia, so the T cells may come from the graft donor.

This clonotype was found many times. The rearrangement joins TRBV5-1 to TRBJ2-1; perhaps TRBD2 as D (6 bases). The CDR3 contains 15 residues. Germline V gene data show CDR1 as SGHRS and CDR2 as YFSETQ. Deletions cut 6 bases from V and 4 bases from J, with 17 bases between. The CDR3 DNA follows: TGCGCCAGCAAAATACTCGGGAGCCGATACAATGAGCAGTTCTTC. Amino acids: CASKILGSRYNEQFF.

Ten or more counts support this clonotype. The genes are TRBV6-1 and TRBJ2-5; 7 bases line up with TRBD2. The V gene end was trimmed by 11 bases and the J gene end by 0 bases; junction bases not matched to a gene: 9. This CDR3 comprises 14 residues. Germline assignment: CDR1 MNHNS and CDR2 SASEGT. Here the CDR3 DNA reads TGTGCCGTACTCGGGGGGACCCACCAAGAGACCCAGTACTTC. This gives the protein CAVLGGTHQETQYF.

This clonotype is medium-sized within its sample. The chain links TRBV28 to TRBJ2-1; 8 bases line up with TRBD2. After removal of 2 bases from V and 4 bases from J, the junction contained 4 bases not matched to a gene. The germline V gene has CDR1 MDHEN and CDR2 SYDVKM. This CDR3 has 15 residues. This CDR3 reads CASSLVLAAYNEQFF. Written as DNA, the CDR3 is TGTGCCAGCAGTTTAGTACTAGCGGCGTACAATGAGCAGTTCTTC.

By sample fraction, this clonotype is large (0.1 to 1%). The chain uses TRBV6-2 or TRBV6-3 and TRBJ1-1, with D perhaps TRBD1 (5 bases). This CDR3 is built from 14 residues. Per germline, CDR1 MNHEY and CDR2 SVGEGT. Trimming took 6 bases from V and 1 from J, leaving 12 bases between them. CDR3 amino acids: CASSTGHPNTEAFF. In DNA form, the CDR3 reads TGTGCCAGCAGCACTGGACACCCGAACACTGAAGCTTTCTTT.

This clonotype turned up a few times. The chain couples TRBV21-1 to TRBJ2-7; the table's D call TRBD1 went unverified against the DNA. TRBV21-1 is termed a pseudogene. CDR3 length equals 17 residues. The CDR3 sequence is CASSKDRDRGLTYEQYF. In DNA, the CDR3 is TGTGCCAGCAGCAAAGATAGGGACAGGGGACTGACCTACGAGCAGTACTTC.

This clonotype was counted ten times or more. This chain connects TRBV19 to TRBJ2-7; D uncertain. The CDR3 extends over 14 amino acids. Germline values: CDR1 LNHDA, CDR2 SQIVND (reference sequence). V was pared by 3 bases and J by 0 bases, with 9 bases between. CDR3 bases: TGTGCCAGTAGTATTAGTTTATACTCCTACGAGCAGTACTTC. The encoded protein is CASSISLYSYEQYF. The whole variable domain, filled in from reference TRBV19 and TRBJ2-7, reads DGGITQSPKYLFRKEGQNVTLSCEQNLNHDAMYWYRQDPGQGLRLIYYSQIVNDFQKGDIAEGYSVSREKKESFPLTVTSAQKNPTAFYLCASSISLYSYEQYFGPGTRLTVT.

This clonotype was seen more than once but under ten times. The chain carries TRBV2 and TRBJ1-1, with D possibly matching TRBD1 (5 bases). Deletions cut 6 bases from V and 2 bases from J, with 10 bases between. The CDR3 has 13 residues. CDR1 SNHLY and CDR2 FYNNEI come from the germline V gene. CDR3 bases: TGTGCCAGCAGCGGGACCTTAAACACTGAAGCTTTCTTT. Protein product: CASSGTLNTEAFF. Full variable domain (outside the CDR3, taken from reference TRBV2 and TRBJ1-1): EPEVTQTPSHQVTQMGQEVILRCVPISNHLYFYWYRQILGQKVEFLVSFYNNEISEKSEIFDDQFSVERPDGSNFTLKIRSTKLEDSAMYFCASSGTLNTEAFFGQGTRLTVV.

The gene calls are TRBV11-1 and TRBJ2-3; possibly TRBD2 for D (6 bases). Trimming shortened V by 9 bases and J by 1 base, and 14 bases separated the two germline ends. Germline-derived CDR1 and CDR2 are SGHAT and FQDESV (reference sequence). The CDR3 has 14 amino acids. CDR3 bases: TGTGCCAGTCGGGGTTCGGGGGGCACAGATACGCAGTATTTT. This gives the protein CASRGSGGTDTQYF.

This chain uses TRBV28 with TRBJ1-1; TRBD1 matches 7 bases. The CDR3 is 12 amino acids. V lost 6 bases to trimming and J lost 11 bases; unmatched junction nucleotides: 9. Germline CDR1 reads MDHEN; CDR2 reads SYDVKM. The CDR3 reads CASSRDRDGAFF. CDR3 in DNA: TGTGCCAGCAGCCGTGACAGGGATGGGGCTTTCTTT.

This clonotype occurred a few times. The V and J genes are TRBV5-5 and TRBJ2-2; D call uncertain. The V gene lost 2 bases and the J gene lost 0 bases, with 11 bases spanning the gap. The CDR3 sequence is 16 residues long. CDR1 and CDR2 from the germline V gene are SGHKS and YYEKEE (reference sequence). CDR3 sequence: CASSFSTGPNTGELFF. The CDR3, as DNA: TGTGCCAGCAGCTTCTCAACGGGCCCGAACACCGGGGAGCTGTTTTTT.

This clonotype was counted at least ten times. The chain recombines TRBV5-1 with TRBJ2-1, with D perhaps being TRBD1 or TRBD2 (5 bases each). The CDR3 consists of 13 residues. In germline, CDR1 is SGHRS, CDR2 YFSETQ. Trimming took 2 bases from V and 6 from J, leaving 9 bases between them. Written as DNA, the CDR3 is TGCGCCAGCAGCTTTCCGGGACCCAATGAGCAGTTCTTC. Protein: CASSFPGPNEQFF. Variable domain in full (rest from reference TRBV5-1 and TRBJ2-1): KAGVTQTPRYLIKTRGQQVTLSCSPISGHRSVSWYQQTPGQGLQFLFEYFSETQRNKGNFPGRFSGRQFSNSRSEMNVSTLELGDSALYLCASSFPGPNEQFFGPGTRLTVL.

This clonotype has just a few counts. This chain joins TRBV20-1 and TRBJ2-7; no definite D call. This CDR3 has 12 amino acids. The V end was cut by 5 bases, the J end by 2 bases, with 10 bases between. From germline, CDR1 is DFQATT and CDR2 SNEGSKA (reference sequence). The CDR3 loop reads CSARPRTYEQYF. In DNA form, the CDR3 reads TGCAGTGCTCGACCCCGAACCTACGAGCAGTACTTC.

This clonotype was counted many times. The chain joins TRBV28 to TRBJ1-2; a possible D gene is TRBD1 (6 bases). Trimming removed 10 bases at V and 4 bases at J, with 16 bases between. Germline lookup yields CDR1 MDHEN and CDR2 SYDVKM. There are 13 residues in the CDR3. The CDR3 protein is CATGGGGVYGYTF. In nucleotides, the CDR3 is TGTGCCACCGGGGGCGGGGGCGTCTATGGCTACACCTTC.

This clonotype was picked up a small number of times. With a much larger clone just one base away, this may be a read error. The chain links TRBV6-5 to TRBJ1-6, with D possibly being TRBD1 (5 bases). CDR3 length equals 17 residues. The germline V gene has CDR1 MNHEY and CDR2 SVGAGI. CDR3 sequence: CASSYPGSRVFNSPLPF. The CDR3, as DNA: TGTGCCAGCAGTTACCCGGGCTCCAGGGTTTTCAATTCACCCCTCCCCTTT.

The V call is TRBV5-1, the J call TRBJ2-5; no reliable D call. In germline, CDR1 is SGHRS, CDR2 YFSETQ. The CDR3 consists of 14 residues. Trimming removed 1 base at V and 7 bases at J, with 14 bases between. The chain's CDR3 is CASSLIGRSGTQYF. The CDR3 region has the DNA TGCGCCAGCAGCTTGATAGGGCGGTCTGGGACCCAGTACTTC. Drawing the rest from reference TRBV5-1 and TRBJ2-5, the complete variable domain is KAGVTQTPRYLIKTRGQQVTLSCSPISGHRSVSWYQQTPGQGLQFLFEYFSETQRNKGNFPGRFSGRQFSNSRSEMNVSTLELGDSALYLCASSLIGRSGTQYFGPGTRLLVL.

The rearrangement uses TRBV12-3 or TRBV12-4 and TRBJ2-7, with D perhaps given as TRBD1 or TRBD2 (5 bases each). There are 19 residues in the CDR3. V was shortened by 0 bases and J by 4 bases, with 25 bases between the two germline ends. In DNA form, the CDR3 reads TGTGCCAGCAGTTTAGCGCGTCGGGGACGGCCTTCCGAAGGTTACGAGCAGTACTTC. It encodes CASSLARRGRPSEGYEQYF.

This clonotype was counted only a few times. The CDR3 sequence: CASSALANTGELFF. The CDR3 nucleotides read TGTGCCAGCAGTGCTTTAGCGAACACCGGGGAGCTGTTTTTT. The chain links TRBV6-1 to TRBJ2-2; no clear D gene. Trimming left V 4 bases short and J 0 bases short, with 6 bases between. CDR1 MNHNS and CDR2 SASEGT come from the germline V gene. The CDR3 totals 14 residues.

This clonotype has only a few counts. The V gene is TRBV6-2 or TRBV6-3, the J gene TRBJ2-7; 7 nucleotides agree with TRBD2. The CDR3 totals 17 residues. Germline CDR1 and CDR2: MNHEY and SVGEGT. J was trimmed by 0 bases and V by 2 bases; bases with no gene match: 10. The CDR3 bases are TGTGCCAGCAGTTACAGGGCTAGCGGTTGGGTCTCCTACGAGCAGTACTTC. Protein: CASSYRASGWVSYEQYF.

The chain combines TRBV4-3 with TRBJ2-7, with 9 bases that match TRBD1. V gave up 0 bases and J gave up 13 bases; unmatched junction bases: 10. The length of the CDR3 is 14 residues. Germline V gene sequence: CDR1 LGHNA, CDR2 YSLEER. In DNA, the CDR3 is TGCGCCAGCAGCCAAGAAATATCTGGGACAGGGACATACTTC. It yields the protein CASSQEISGTGTYF.

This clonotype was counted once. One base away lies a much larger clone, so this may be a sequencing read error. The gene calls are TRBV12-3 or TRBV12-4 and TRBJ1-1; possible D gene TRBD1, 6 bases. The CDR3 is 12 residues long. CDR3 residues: CASSLLGGLALF. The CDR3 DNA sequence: TGTGCCAGCAGCCTACTGGGGGGGCTGGCTTTGTTT.

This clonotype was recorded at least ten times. The CDR3 sequence: CASTPDRGDTQYF. CDR3 coding DNA: TGCGCCAGTACCCCCGACAGGGGGGATACGCAGTATTTT. The chain links TRBV5-1 to TRBJ2-3; 9 bases match TRBD1. Trimming at V came to 8 bases and at J to 6 bases, leaving 7 bases not matched to a gene. Germline CDR1 and CDR2: SGHRS and YFSETQ. This CDR3 contains 13 residues.

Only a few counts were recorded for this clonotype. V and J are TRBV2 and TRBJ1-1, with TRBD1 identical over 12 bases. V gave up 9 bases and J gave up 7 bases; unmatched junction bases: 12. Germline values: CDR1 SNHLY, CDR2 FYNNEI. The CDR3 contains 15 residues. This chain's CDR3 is CASAGTGGTQGEAFF. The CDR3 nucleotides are TGTGCCAGTGCCGGGACAGGGGGCACCCAGGGTGAAGCTTTCTTT.

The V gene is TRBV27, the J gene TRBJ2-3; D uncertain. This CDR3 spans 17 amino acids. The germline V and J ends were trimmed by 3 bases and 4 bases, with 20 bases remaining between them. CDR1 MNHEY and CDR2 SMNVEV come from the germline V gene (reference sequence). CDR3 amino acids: CASSFFNSPSLADTQYF. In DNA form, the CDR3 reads TGTGCCAGCAGTTTTTTCAATAGCCCCTCCCTCGCAGATACGCAGTATTTT.

The DNA of the CDR3 is TGTGCCAGCAGTCAAGGGAGAGCTGAAGCTTTCTTT. It codes for CASSQGRAEAFF. V usage is TRBV6-2 or TRBV6-3 and J usage is TRBJ1-1, with no clear D. The ends were cut back, 5 bases at V and 6 bases at J, with 10 bases in the middle. This CDR3 is 12 amino acids long. The germline CDR1 and CDR2 sequences are MNHEY and SVGEGT.

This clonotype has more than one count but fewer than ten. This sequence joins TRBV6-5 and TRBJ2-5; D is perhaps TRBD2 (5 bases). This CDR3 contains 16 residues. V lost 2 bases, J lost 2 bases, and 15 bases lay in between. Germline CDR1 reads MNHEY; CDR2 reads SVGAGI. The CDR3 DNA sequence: TGTGCCAGCAGTTACGCTTCAGCGAGAGGGCAAGAGACCCAGTACTTC. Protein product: CASSYASARGQETQYF.

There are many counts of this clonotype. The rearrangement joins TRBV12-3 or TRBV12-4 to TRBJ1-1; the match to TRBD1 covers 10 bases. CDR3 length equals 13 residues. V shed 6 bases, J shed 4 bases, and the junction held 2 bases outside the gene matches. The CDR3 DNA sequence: TGTGCCAGCAGAAGGACAGGGGGCACTGAAGCTTTCTTT. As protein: CASRRTGGTEAFF.

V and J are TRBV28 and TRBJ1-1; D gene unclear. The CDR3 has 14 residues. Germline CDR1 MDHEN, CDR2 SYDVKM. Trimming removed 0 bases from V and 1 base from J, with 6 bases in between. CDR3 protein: CASSLWVGNTEAFF. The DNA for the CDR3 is TGTGCCAGCAGTTTATGGGTAGGGAACACTGAAGCTTTCTTT.